This T cell receptor (beta chain) was identified during a study of a mutant IDH1 vaccine in newly diagnosed glioma. Across the whole study: Antecedent treatment encompassed radiotherapy, temozolomide, or their combination; the majority received both.

Assay: immunoSEQ multiplex PCR; the TCRdb copy retains only in-frame clones and omits some. The sample holds 60,000 to 85,000 clones; about four fifths are singletons and the top ten take around 8.2%. Study-level results: Vaccination elicited immune responses in around 92% of patients.

Remarks on this clone: Its antigen is not known.

The CDR3 has 17 residues. V lost 4 bases to trimming and J lost 1 base; unmatched junction nucleotides: 7. From germline, CDR1 is SGHNT and CDR2 YYREEE (reference sequence). As to time point: baseline, week 1 (first vaccination visit). Described treatment: pre-vaccination baseline after standard-of-care therapy. This sequence was found in a man between 45 and 60 years old with glioma. The chain is built from TRBV5-4 and TRBJ2-2, with 10 bases aligning to TRBD2. The sample was PBMCs, taken from a glioma patient treated with radiotherapy, temozolomide or both. The CDR3 spells CASSPPPSGGNTGELFF. As DNA, the CDR3 is TGTGCCAGCAGCCCTCCCCCTAGCGGGGGGAACACCGGGGAGCTGTTTTTT. Filled out from reference TRBV5-4 and TRBJ2-2, the complete variable domain reads ETGVTQSPTHLIKTRGQQVTLRCSSQSGHNTVSWYQQALGQGPQFIFQYYREEENGRGNFPPRFSGLQFPNYSSELNVNALELDDSALYLCASSPPPSGGNTGELFFGEGSRLTVL.